This T cell receptor (beta chain) is drawn from a study of monozygotic twins with inflammatory bowel disease (dated by TCRdb to the late 2010s). Concerning the study at large: In total, roughly 30 monozygotic twin pairs made up the full study: 19 Danish pairs, all IBD-discordant, plus nine German pairs, of which four were IBD-concordant and five were IBD-discordant. Each individual had, on average, about 151 000 unique TCRalpha sequences and 181 000 unique TCRbeta sequences available for analysis. The search for disease-associated traits relied mainly on comparing IBD patients with their genetically identical healthy co-twins within discordant pairs.

Library method: 5' RACE. Each TCR library was prepared from about 4,000 ng of total RNA. cDNA was synthesized with SMARTScribe reverse transcriptase in eight separate reactions per sample. During cDNA synthesis, unique molecular identifiers containing a 6-nucleotide sample barcode were introduced by template switching. TCRalpha and TCRbeta cDNA was amplified in two nested PCRs of roughly 16 and 10 cycles, and bead purification was carried out after each PCR. Before amplification, the cDNA was treated with uracil DNA-glycosylase and purified using the QIAquick PCR purification kit. The second PCR was the step at which Illumina TruSeq-compatible adapters and sample-specific barcodes were added. Library quality and concentration were assessed using TapeStation and Qubit, and approximately 5 ng of each library was pooled. Sequencing of pooled libraries was carried out on an Illumina HiSeq2500 single-index Rapid Run using 2 x 100 bp reads and custom sequencing primers. In the paper's pipeline: PCR and sequencing errors were corrected by UMI-based consensus assembly using MiGEC version 1.2.6. MiXCR version 2.1.1 handled V(D)J alignment, clonotype assembly and CDR3 extraction. To normalise gene usage, clonotype sharing and MAIT/NKT TCR abundance, the analysis used the top 1000, 10 000 and 20 000 clonotypes per sample. After downsampling to 27 000 UMIs, diversity was calculated as the inverse Simpson index using the vegan R package. Paired Mann-Whitney U tests were applied to discordant twin pairs, and Benjamini-Hochberg correction was used for multiple testing. After TCRdb reprocessed the reads, each CDR3 protein sequence was kept as one row, without DNA. The V and J calls shown here were made by TCRdb, not taken from the authors' results. The table for this sample lists approximately 300,000 distinct CDR3 sequences. The top ten clones comprise about 5% of the sample.

Points the paper makes about the study in general: The analysis was unable to tell different T cell subtypes apart. IBD patients had lower TCRbeta repertoire diversity, measured by the inverse Simpson index, than their healthy co-twins. Compared with healthy twins, IBD patients had fewer clonotypes in common with other individuals, a difference most pronounced in patients showing signs of disease activity. Because patients were on differing immunosuppressive treatments, the repertoires may have picked up extra background noise and inter-individual variability. No difference in repertoire similarity was observed between concordant and discordant twins, possibly owing to limited statistical power. The results gave no support for a single strong signal or clonotype linked to IBD.

Concerning this clonotype itself: It has no known antigen specificity.

From each donor, a roughly 2.5 ml peripheral blood sample was collected into PAXgene tubes and stored at -80 degrees C. Without any T cell sorting, total RNA was extracted from whole blood using the PAXgene blood miRNA kit on an automated QIAcube. Peripheral blood from monozygotic twin pairs, either concordant or discordant for inflammatory bowel disease, underwent deep TCRalpha and TCRbeta repertoire profiling that used unique molecular barcoding. For every twin pair, smoking habits were documented, and each individual was categorised as a current, former or never smoker. CDR1 DFQATT and CDR2 SNEGSKA were looked up in the germline V gene (reference sequence). Including the terminal cysteine and phenylalanine, the CDR3 comprises 13 residues. The DNA is unrecorded.

Sequences were obtained from blood. The TCR comes from a human donor with ulcerative colitis or Crohn's disease, or a healthy co-twin of an affected twin (not recorded which). Recombination joined TRBV20-1 with TRBJ2-7; the TCRdb D gene call, TRBD1, has no DNA to confirm it. The CDR3 reads as follows: CSASPVGWMEQYF.